One and the same sample provided the 30 T cell receptor beta chains below, sequenced in a study of T cells in localized non-small cell lung cancer. Method: immunoSEQ multiplex PCR; TCRdb's copy keeps in-frame clones and lacks some. Among 45,000 to 55,000 clones listed, roughly 80% were seen once. Specimen: peripheral blood, collected before any cancer treatment. The receptors shown here come from a man aged 40 to 70 with stage I squamous cell lung carcinoma.

The rearrangement joins TRBV11-3 to TRBJ1-1; D is uncertain. V was cut by 5 bases and J by 1 base, with 17 bases left in between. CDR1 and CDR2 (germline): SGHNT, YENEEA. This CDR3 has 16 amino acids. In nucleotides, the CDR3 is TGTGCCAGCAGCCCAATAGCCATATCCCCGAACACTGAAGCTTTCTTT. This translates into CASSPIAISPNTEAFF.

The chain combines TRBV6-5 with TRBJ1-6, with a possible D match to TRBD1 (5 bases). V was cut by 6 bases and J by 9 bases, with 18 bases left in between. Germline V lookup: CDR1 MNHEY, CDR2 SVGAGI. The CDR3 has 15 amino acids. The CDR3 bases are TGTGCCAGCAGGGTGGGAGGGGCGGGGGGTTCACCCCTCCACTTT. Its protein is CASRVGGAGGSPLHF.

This clone was seen a few times. V gene TRBV9 combines with J gene TRBJ1-6, with a tentative D call TRBD1 (5 bases). Looked up from germline, CDR1 is SGDLS and CDR2 is YYNGEE. There are 15 residues in the CDR3. With 5 bases removed from V and 6 bases from J, the gap between germline ends came to 15 bases. CDR3 sequence reads: CASRIDSSANSPLHF. The CDR3 DNA reads as TGTGCCAGCAGAATCGACAGTTCTGCTAATTCACCCCTCCACTTT.

This chain joins TRBV19 and TRBJ1-6, with D possibly TRBD1 on 5 matching bases. The CDR3 consists of 14 residues. The V gene lost 7 bases and the J gene lost 7 bases, with 14 bases spanning the gap. Germline V gives CDR1 LNHDA, CDR2 SQIVND (reference sequence). CDR3 in amino acids: CASTMGRLNSPLHF. The CDR3 DNA follows: TGTGCCAGTACCATGGGGCGATTGAATTCACCCCTCCACTTT.

This sequence joins TRBV18 and TRBJ2-1; D assignment may be TRBD1 or TRBD2 (5 bases each). This CDR3 has 15 residues. V shed 1 base and J shed 4 bases, with 11 bases lying between them. CDR1 and CDR2 (germline): KGHSH, LQKENI. The CDR3 DNA follows: TGTGCCAGCTCACCACTGAGGGACCCTTACAATGAGCAGTTCTTC. Translation: CASSPLRDPYNEQFF.

CDR3 nucleotide sequence: TGTGCCATCAGTGAGGGCCTCTCTTCCTATGGCTACACCTTC. This encodes CAISEGLSSYGYTF. The chain joins TRBV10-3 to TRBJ1-2; D gene ambiguous. CDR3 size: 14 residues. The germline CDR1 and CDR2 sequences are ENHRY and SYGVKD. V was cut by 2 bases and J by 4 bases, with 11 bases left in between.

This sequence joins TRBV18 and TRBJ2-7; 12 bases match TRBD2. The V and J ends lost 2 bases and 4 bases, in that order; junction bases with no gene match: 6. CDR3 length: 16 amino acids. The germline V gene encodes CDR1 KGHSH and CDR2 LQKENI. CDR3 DNA: TGTGCCAGCTCACCAAATCTAGCGGGGGGGCAGTACGAGCAGTACTTC. It translates to CASSPNLAGGQYEQYF.

The rearrangement links TRBV9 to TRBJ2-3; 9 bases match TRBD2. The CDR3 totals 15 residues. V lost 5 bases to trimming and J lost 2 bases; unmatched junction nucleotides: 6. Germline CDR1 and CDR2: SGDLS and YYNGEE. The CDR3 bases are TGTGCCAGCAGTTCTAGCGGGGCGCTCACAGATACGCAGTATTTT. It encodes CASSSSGALTDTQYF.

This clone has only a few counts. The chain employs TRBV29-1 and TRBJ2-3; TRBD2 agrees at 7 bases. Germline V CDR1 and CDR2: SQVTM, ANQGSEA. V shed 7 bases, J shed 1 base, and the junction held 8 bases outside the gene matches. CDR3 size: 14 residues. The CDR3 protein is CSAPAGPRTDTQYF. The DNA of the CDR3 is TGCAGCGCCCCAGCGGGGCCCCGCACAGATACGCAGTATTTT.

CDR3 amino acids: CASSRGTDNEQFF. CDR3 bases: TGTGCCAGCTCGAGGGGTACGGACAATGAGCAGTTCTTC. The gene calls are TRBV27 and TRBJ2-1; the D call may be TRBD1 or TRBD2 (5 bases each). Germline V gene data show CDR1 as MNHEY and CDR2 as SMNVEV (reference sequence). CDR3 length: 13 amino acids. The V and J ends lost 8 bases and 5 bases respectively, with 13 bases between them.

This clone was detected only once. The J gene is TRBJ1-1, the V gene TRBV18; unclear D gene. The CDR3 sequence is 13 residues long. Trimming cost V 3 bases and J 2 bases, with 7 bases left between them. CDR1 is KGHSH, CDR2 LQKENI, per germline. Written as DNA, the CDR3 is TGTGCCAGCTCACCCGCCGTAAACACTGAAGCTTTCTTT. This encodes CASSPAVNTEAFF.

The chain couples TRBV10-2 to TRBJ1-1; TRBD1 matches 7 bases. CDR1 and CDR2 from the germline V gene are WSHSY and SAAADI. The CDR3 spans 12 residues. V lost 8 bases, J lost 4 bases, and 4 bases stayed unmatched. The CDR3 protein is CASRDSSTEAFF. CDR3 nucleotides: TGCGCCAGCCGGGACAGCTCCACTGAAGCTTTCTTT.

The CDR3 DNA follows: TGTGCCAGCAGCCCGGGACAGGGGAAAGAGACCCAGTACTTC. Translated, it gives CASSPGQGKETQYF. This chain uses TRBV11-3 with TRBJ2-5; TRBD1 aligns across 10 bases. CDR3 length: 14 amino acids. Germline CDR1 SGHNT, CDR2 YENEEA. V shed 5 bases and J 3 bases; nucleotides not matched to a gene: 3.

In this sample, this clone turned up once. J is TRBJ2-3 and V is TRBV29-1; 7 bases line up with TRBD2. The germline gives CDR1 SQVTM, CDR2 ANQGSEA. This CDR3 comprises 14 residues. Trimming took 7 bases from V and 6 from J; bases not matched to a gene: 13. CDR3 bases: TGCAGCGGATCCCCAGGCGGGGGAGGGGATACGCAGTATTTT. It specifies CSGSPGGGGDTQYF.

The chain joins TRBV1 to TRBJ2-2; the table's TRBD1 call for D was not verified on the DNA. TRBV1 is a pseudogene locus. This CDR3 has 15 residues. CDR3 nucleotides: TGCACCAGCAGCCTTACCCCACCAGGGGCCGGGGAGCTGTTTTTT. It is translated as CTSSLTPPGAGELFF.

The CDR3 nucleotides are TGTGCCAGCAGGGCGAGTTCAACTAATGAAAAACTGTTTTTT. Its translation: CASRASSTNEKLFF. The chain combines TRBV27 with TRBJ1-4, with unresolved D. The CDR3 extends over 14 amino acids. Looked up from germline, CDR1 is MNHEY and CDR2 is SMNVEV (reference sequence). V lost 6 bases to trimming and J lost 0 bases, with 8 bases between them.

The DNA of the CDR3 is TGTGCCAGCAGCGCTGGCCCTGAAGCTTTCTTT. This sequence encodes CASSAGPEAFF. The J gene is TRBJ1-1, the V gene TRBV7-9; D gene uncertain. Per the germline V gene, CDR1 is SEHNR and CDR2 is FQNEAQ (reference sequence). V lost 5 bases and J lost 6, with 7 bases in between. This CDR3 is built from 11 residues.

This rearrangement joins TRBV7-2 to TRBJ2-5, with 7 bases fitting TRBD1. There are 16 residues in the CDR3. V lost 1 base and J lost 4; bases outside the gene matches: 9. The germline V gene has CDR1 SGHTA and CDR2 FQGNSA. In DNA, the CDR3 is TGTGCCAGCAGCTTAGAATTGGGACAGTTTACAGAGACCCAGTACTTC. Translated, it gives CASSLELGQFTETQYF.

The gene calls are TRBV18 and TRBJ2-7, with D perhaps TRBD1 (6 bases). The CDR3 loop spans 13 amino acids. Germline V gene lookup returns CDR1 KGHSH and CDR2 LQKENI. With 2 bases removed from V and 3 bases from J, the gap between germline ends came to 8 bases. This CDR3 is CASSPGDNYEQYF. CDR3 nucleotide sequence: TGTGCCAGCTCACCAGGGGACAACTACGAGCAGTACTTC. Together with reference TRBV18 and TRBJ2-7, the CDR3 gives the full variable domain: NAGVMQNPRHLVRRRGQEARLRCSPMKGHSHVYWYRQLPEEGLKFMVYLQKENIIDESGMPKERFSAEFPKEGPSILRIQQVVRGDSAAYFCASSPGDNYEQYFGPGTRLTVT.

This chain joins TRBV7-8 and TRBJ2-7, with TRBD1 identical over 7 bases. The CDR3 has 14 residues. Looked up from germline, CDR1 is SGHVS and CDR2 is FQNEAQ. The junction had 8 bases not matched to a gene; V was cut back by 7 bases and J by 2 bases. The CDR3 nucleotides read TGTGCCAGCACCCCGACAGGGTTTCCCTACGAGCAGTACTTC. It translates to CASTPTGFPYEQYF.

J is TRBJ1-2 and V is TRBV2; 9 bases map to TRBD1. The V segment lost 3 bases and the J segment 8 bases; nucleotides outside the gene matches: 10. This CDR3 comprises 15 residues. CDR1 SNHLY and CDR2 FYNNEI come from the germline V gene. CDR3 nucleotides: TGTGCCAGCAGTGATGGGAAGACAGGGGGGTCGGGCTACACCTTC. Protein sequence: CASSDGKTGGSGYTF. The whole variable domain, remainder taken from reference TRBV2 and TRBJ1-2, is EPEVTQTPSHQVTQMGQEVILRCVPISNHLYFYWYRQILGQKVEFLVSFYNNEISEKSEIFDDQFSVERPDGSNFTLKIRSTKLEDSAMYFCASSDGKTGGSGYTFGSGTRLTVV.

CDR3 amino acids: CASSLFSSQGEKNIQYF. In DNA, the CDR3 is TGTGCCAGCAGCTTATTTTCTAGTCAGGGAGAAAAAAACATTCAGTACTTC. The chain joins TRBV7-3 to TRBJ2-4; the D gene could be TRBD1 or TRBD2 (5 bases each). Trimming stripped 2 bases from V and 4 bases from J, with 18 bases between. The CDR3 covers 17 residues. Germline V CDR1 and CDR2: SGHTA, FQGTGA.

This clone was detected a few times. The rearrangement links TRBV6-6 to TRBJ2-3; 14 bases map to TRBD2. After removal of 6 bases from V and 8 bases from J, the junction contained 7 bases not matched to a gene. The length of the CDR3 is 15 residues. In germline, CDR1 is MNHNY, CDR2 SVGAGI (reference sequence). The CDR3 loop is CASRGLAGESSTQYF. CDR3 sequence (DNA): TGTGCCAGCAGGGGACTAGCGGGGGAGTCCTCTACGCAGTATTTT.

The genes are TRBV25-1 and TRBJ1-2; possibly TRBD1 for D (5 bases). CDR1 MGHDK and CDR2 SYGVNS come from the germline V gene. V gave up 2 bases and J gave up 5 bases, with 9 bases separating them. The CDR3 contains 13 residues. The CDR3 protein is CASSEQGDYGYTF. The CDR3 DNA reads TGTGCCAGCAGTGAACAAGGGGATTATGGCTACACCTTC.

The V call is TRBV7-6, the J call TRBJ1-5; D is perhaps TRBD1 (5 bases). Germline V gene data show CDR1 as SGHVS and CDR2 as FNYEAQ. The length of the CDR3 is 16 residues. V dropped 3 bases and J dropped 10 bases, with 22 bases sitting between them. CDR3 loop: CASSLPTGGDRGPQHF. In DNA, the CDR3 is TGTGCCAGCAGCTTGCCGACCGGAGGGGACCGGGGTCCCCAGCATTTT.

The rearrangement links TRBV30 to TRBJ1-1; D ambiguous. Trimming left V 5 bases short and J 4 bases short, with 11 bases between. The CDR3 has 12 amino acids. CDR1 is GTSNPN, CDR2 SVGIG, per germline (reference sequence). In nucleotides, the CDR3 is TGTGCCTGGCAGAAGGAGGGCACTGAAGCTTTCTTT. This translates into CAWQKEGTEAFF.

The chain combines TRBV2 with TRBJ2-7; D remains unclear. Trimming removed 4 bases at V and 4 bases at J, with 5 bases between. Germline V gives CDR1 SNHLY, CDR2 FYNNEI. The CDR3 spans 11 residues. This CDR3 is CASSARYEQYF. DNA of the CDR3: TGTGCCAGCAGTGCCAGGTACGAGCAGTACTTC.

The gene calls are TRBV30 and TRBJ1-2; 7 nucleotides match TRBD1. The CDR3 sequence is 13 residues long. Trimming cost V 0 bases and J 7 bases; bases outside gene matches: 5. CDR1 and CDR2 (germline): GTSNPN, SVGIG (reference sequence). The CDR3 DNA follows: TGTGCCTGGAGTGTACAGGACAGGCTTGGCTACACCTTC. Translating gives CAWSVQDRLGYTF. Using reference TRBV30 and TRBJ1-2 for the parts outside the CDR3, the full variable domain is SQTIHQWPATLVQPVGSPLSLECTVEGTSNPNLYWYRQAAGRGLQLLFYSVGIGQISSEVPQNLSASRPQDRQFILSSKKLLLSDSGFYLCAWSVQDRLGYTFGSGTRLTVV.

The chain is built from TRBV14 and TRBJ2-7, with D perhaps matching TRBD2 (5 bases). CDR1 and CDR2 from the germline V gene are SGHDN and FVKESK. Trimming removed 4 bases at V and 5 bases at J, with 15 bases between. CDR3 length equals 14 residues. This CDR3 reads CASSPRVFGNEQYF. CDR3 bases: TGTGCCAGCAGCCCCCGGGTCTTCGGGAACGAGCAGTACTTC. The variable domain in full, completed from reference TRBV14 and TRBJ2-7, reads EAGVTQFPSHSVIEKGQTVTLRCDPISGHDNLYWYRRVMGKEIKFLLHFVKESKQDESGMPNNRFLAERTGGTYSTLKVQPAELEDSGVYFCASSPRVFGNEQYFGPGTRLTVT.

The table lists this clone with a count of one. The chain carries TRBV4-2 and TRBJ2-1; 12 bases map to TRBD2. This CDR3 has 15 residues. The V gene's germline CDR1 is LGHNA and CDR2 YNFKEQ. With 4 bases clipped from V and 4 bases from J, the junction kept 2 bases outside the gene matches. For the CDR3, the DNA is TGTGCCAGCAGCCCCGGGACTAGCGGGTACAATGAGCAGTTCTTC. It specifies CASSPGTSGYNEQFF.